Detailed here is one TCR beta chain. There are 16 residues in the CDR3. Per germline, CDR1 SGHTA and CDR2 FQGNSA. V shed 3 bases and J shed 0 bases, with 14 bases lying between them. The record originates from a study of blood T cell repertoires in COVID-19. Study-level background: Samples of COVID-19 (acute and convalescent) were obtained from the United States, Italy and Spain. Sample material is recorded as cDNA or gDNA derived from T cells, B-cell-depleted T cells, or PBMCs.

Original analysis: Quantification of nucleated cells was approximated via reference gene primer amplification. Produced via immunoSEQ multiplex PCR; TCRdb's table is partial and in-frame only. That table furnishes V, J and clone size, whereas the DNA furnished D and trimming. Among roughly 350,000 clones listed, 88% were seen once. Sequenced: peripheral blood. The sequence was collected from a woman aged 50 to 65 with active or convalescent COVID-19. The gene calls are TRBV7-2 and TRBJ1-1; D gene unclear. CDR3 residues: CASSLEPGGMNTEAFF. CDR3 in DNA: TGTGCCAGCAGCTTGGAGCCAGGCGGGATGAACACTGAAGCTTTCTTT.